A single sample gave rise to the 14 T cell receptor beta chains below, sequenced in a study of Ad26.COV2.S vaccination and SARS-CoV-2 variants. Measured with immunoSEQ multiplex PCR; TCRdb has only the in-frame clones, and not every one. This sample carries more than 85,000 clones, about 78% of them seen once, and the ten largest clones take roughly 17%. This specimen was peripheral blood, taken after recovery from COVID-19. The receptors stem from a human donor who had recovered from COVID-19.

The genes are TRBV19 and TRBJ1-5; D uncertain. The ends were cut back, 2 bases at V and 3 bases at J, with 11 bases in the middle. The CDR3 runs 15 residues. Germline V lookup: CDR1 LNHDA, CDR2 SQIVND (reference sequence). As DNA, the CDR3 is TGTGCCAGTAGTATATTGACGGCTACCAATCAGCCCCAGCATTTT. It codes for CASSILTATNQPQHF.

The V and J genes are TRBV2 and TRBJ2-1, with D perhaps TRBD2 (7 bases). Deletions cut 7 bases from V and 7 bases from J, with 23 bases between. The CDR3 spans 16 residues. CDR1 and CDR2 (germline): SNHLY, FYNNEI. The CDR3 sequence: CASTVEGGVVGNEQFF. The CDR3 region has the DNA TGTGCCAGCACTGTTGAGGGGGGGGTGGTTGGGAATGAGCAGTTCTTC.

The V and J genes are TRBV6-1 and TRBJ1-2, with TRBD1 identical over 12 bases. The CDR3 length is 16 residues. V was pared by 4 bases and J by 6 bases, with 9 bases of the junction left unmatched. Germline V lookup: CDR1 MNHNS, CDR2 SASEGT. This CDR3 reads CASSGTPGQGANGYTF. CDR3 sequence (DNA): TGTGCCAGCAGTGGAACTCCGGGACAGGGGGCGAATGGCTACACCTTC.

The chain employs TRBV5-6 and TRBJ2-6, with 8 bases aligning to TRBD1. This CDR3 comprises 14 residues. Germline-derived CDR1 and CDR2 are SGHDT and YYEEEE. J gave up 3 bases and V 6 bases, and 2 bases lay outside the gene matches. The CDR3 DNA reads TGTGCCAGCAAGGACAGGGTTGGGGCCAACGTCCTGACTTTC. It codes for CASKDRVGANVLTF.

On this clone: One end of the junction is discordant with germline, which a read error may explain. The rearrangement uses TRBV11-1 and TRBJ2-3, with no clear D. The CDR3 runs 13 residues. CDR1 is SGHAT and CDR2 is FQDESV in the germline V gene (reference sequence). The CDR3 region is CASSSLGTDTQYF. CDR3 nucleotide sequence: TGTGCCAGCAGTTCCTTGGGCACAGATACGCAGTACTTT.

The chain uses TRBV30 and TRBJ1-2, with 9 bases aligning to TRBD1. The CDR3 sequence is 16 residues long. The germline gives CDR1 GTSNPN, CDR2 SVGIG (reference sequence). With 1 base clipped from V and 0 bases from J, the junction kept 6 bases outside the gene matches. The CDR3 coding sequence is TGTGCCTGGAGTGATTTGGGACAGGGTGCTAACTATGGCTACACCTTC. Translated, it gives CAWSDLGQGANYGYTF.

This CDR3 is CASSFYRVGETQYF. For the CDR3, the DNA is TGTGCCAGCAGCTTTTACAGGGTAGGGGAGACCCAGTACTTC. The genes are TRBV5-5 and TRBJ2-5; D perhaps matches TRBD1 (6 bases). The CDR3 consists of 14 residues. The ends were cut back, 2 bases at V and 5 bases at J, with 13 bases in the middle. CDR1 is SGHKS and CDR2 is YYEKEE in the germline V gene (reference sequence).

The rearrangement joins TRBV30 to TRBJ1-2, with TRBD1 matching 11 bases. V was pared by 2 bases and J by 5 bases, with 4 bases of the junction left unmatched. The CDR3 consists of 14 residues. Per germline, CDR1 GTSNPN and CDR2 SVGIG (reference sequence). CDR3: CAWSRDRGEYGYTF. The CDR3 nucleotides are TGTGCCTGGAGTCGGGACAGGGGGGAGTATGGCTACACCTTC.

The V gene is TRBV5-5, the J gene TRBJ2-2; D gene ambiguous. Germline values: CDR1 SGHKS, CDR2 YYEKEE (reference sequence). Trimming cost V 2 bases and J 2 bases, with 13 bases left between them. The CDR3 totals 16 residues. CDR3 in amino acids: CASSLEAGSNTGELFF. The CDR3, as DNA: TGTGCCAGCAGCTTAGAGGCAGGATCAAACACCGGGGAGCTGTTTTTT.

This clone was found a few times. The chain employs TRBV28 and TRBJ1-3, with D maybe TRBD1 (5 bases). Germline V gene lookup returns CDR1 MDHEN and CDR2 SYDVKM. The V end was cut by 3 bases, the J end by 2 bases, with 8 bases between. This CDR3 region has 14 residues. The CDR3 DNA follows: TGTGCCAGCAGTTTTGGGGCAACTGGAAACACCATATATTTT. Translated, it gives CASSFGATGNTIYF.

This chain links TRBV24-1 with TRBJ2-1, with TRBD1 identical over 7 bases. J gave up 4 bases and V 2 bases, and 4 bases lay outside the gene matches. CDR3 length: 15 residues. CDR1 KGHDR and CDR2 SFDVKD come from the germline V gene. Here the CDR3 reads CATSDSGTDYNEQFF. As DNA, the CDR3 is TGTGCCACCAGTGATTCCGGGACAGATTACAATGAGCAGTTCTTC.

This rearrangement joins TRBV5-5 to TRBJ2-7; 12 bases match TRBD2. In germline, CDR1 is SGHKS, CDR2 YYEKEE (reference sequence). V lost 4 bases to trimming and J lost 3 bases; unmatched junction nucleotides: 2. This CDR3 is 14 amino acids long. The CDR3 reads CASSLAGGLYEQYF. CDR3 in DNA: TGTGCCAGCAGCCTAGCGGGGGGGCTCTACGAGCAGTACTTC.

CDR3 loop: CASSVARGDFGYTF. In DNA form, the CDR3 reads TGTGCCAGCAGCGTAGCTAGAGGAGACTTCGGCTACACCTTC. The chain uses TRBV9 and TRBJ1-2; D is unclear. Trimming left V 0 bases short and J 8 bases short, with 14 bases between. The CDR3 length is 14 residues. Per the germline V gene, CDR1 is SGDLS and CDR2 is YYNGEE. Drawing the rest from reference TRBV9 and TRBJ1-2, the complete variable domain is DSGVTQTPKHLITATGQRVTLRCSPRSGDLSVYWYQQSLDQGLQFLIQYYNGEERAKGNILERFSAQQFPDLHSELNLSSLELGDSALYFCASSVARGDFGYTFGSGTRLTVV.

This CDR3 reads CASSSPGVQVRWQYF. CDR3 DNA: TGTGCCAGCAGCTCGCCGGGCGTTCAAGTTCGATGGCAGTACTTC. The chain combines TRBV28 with TRBJ2-7; D is unclear. Looked up from germline, CDR1 is MDHEN and CDR2 is SYDVKM. The ends were cut back, 6 bases at V and 9 bases at J, with 24 bases in the middle. The CDR3 spans 15 residues.